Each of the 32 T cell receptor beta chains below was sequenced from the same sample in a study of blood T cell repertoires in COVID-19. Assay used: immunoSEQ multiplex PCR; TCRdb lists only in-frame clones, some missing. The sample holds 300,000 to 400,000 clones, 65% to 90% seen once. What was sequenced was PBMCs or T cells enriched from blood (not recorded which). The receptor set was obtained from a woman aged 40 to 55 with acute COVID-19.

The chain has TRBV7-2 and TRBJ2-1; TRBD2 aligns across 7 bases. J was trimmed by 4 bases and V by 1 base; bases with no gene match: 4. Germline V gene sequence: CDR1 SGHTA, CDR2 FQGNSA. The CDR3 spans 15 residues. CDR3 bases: TGTGCCAGCAGCTTAGATAGCGGGCGTTACAATGAGCAGTTCTTC. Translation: CASSLDSGRYNEQFF.

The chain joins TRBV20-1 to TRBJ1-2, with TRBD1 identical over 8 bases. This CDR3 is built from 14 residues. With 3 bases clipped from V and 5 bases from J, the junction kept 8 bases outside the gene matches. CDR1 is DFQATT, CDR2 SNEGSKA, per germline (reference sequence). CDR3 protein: CSASQGAVRYGYTF. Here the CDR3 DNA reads TGCAGTGCTAGTCAGGGGGCGGTTCGTTATGGCTACACCTTC.

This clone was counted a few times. The CDR3 sequence: CASSLGGGRFTDTQYF. The CDR3 region has the DNA TGTGCCAGCAGTTTAGGGGGCGGACGGTTCACAGATACGCAGTATTTT. This rearrangement joins TRBV28 to TRBJ2-3; tentative D call: TRBD1 (6 bases). Germline-derived CDR1 and CDR2 are MDHEN and SYDVKM. With 2 bases removed from V and 2 bases from J, the gap between germline ends came to 14 bases. This CDR3 comprises 16 residues.

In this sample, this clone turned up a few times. CDR3 in DNA: TGTGCCAGCAGCTTACAGGGGCATAATTCACCCCTCCACTTT. Its translation: CASSLQGHNSPLHF. The chain has TRBV7-9 and TRBJ1-6; a weak D match, TRBD1 (6 bases). CDR1 is SEHNR and CDR2 is FQNEAQ in the germline V gene (reference sequence). The V and J ends lost 2 bases and 5 bases respectively, with 7 bases between them. The CDR3 is 14 residues long.

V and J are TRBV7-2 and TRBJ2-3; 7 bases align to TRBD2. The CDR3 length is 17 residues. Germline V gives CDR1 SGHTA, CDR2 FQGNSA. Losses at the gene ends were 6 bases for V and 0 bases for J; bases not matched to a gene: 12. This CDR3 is CASRLGFREGSTDTQYF. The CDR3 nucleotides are TGTGCCAGCAGGCTAGGATTTAGGGAGGGGAGCACAGATACGCAGTATTTT.

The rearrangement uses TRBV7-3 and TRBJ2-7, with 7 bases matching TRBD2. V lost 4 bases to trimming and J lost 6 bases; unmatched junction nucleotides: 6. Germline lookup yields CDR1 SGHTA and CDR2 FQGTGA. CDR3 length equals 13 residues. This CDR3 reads CASSSRGGAEQYF. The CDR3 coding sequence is TGTGCCAGCAGCTCCCGCGGGGGTGCCGAGCAGTACTTC.

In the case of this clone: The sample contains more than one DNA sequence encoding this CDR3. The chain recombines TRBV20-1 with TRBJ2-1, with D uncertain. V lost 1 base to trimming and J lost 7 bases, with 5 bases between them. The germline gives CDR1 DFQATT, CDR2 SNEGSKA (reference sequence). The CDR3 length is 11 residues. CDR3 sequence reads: CSARVRNEQFF. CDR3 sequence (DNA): TGCAGTGCTAGAGTGAGAAATGAGCAGTTCTTC.

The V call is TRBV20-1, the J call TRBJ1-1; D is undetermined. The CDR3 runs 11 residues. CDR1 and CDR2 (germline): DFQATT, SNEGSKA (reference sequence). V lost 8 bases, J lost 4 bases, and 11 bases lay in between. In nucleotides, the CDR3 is TGCAGTACGGGAGGCGGCACTGAAGCTTTCTTT. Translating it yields CSTGGGTEAFF.

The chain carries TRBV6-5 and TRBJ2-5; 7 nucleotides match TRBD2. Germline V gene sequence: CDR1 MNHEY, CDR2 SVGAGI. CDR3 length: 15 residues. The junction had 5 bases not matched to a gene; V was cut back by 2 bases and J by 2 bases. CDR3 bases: TGTGCCAGCAGTTACAACGGACTAGGACAAGAGACCCAGTACTTC. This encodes CASSYNGLGQETQYF.

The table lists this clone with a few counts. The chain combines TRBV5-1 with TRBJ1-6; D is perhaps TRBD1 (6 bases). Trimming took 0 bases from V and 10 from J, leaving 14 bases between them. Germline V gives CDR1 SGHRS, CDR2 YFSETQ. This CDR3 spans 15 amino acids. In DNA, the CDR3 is TGCGCCAGCAGCTTGGCACGGACAGCTCGATCACCCCTCCACTTT. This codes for CASSLARTARSPLHF.

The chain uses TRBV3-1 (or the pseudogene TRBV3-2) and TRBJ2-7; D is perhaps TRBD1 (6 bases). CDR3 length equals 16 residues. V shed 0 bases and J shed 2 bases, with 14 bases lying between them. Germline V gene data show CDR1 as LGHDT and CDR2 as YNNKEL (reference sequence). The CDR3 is CASSQDTGTYTYEQYF. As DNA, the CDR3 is TGTGCCAGCAGCCAAGATACCGGGACATATACCTACGAGCAGTACTTC.

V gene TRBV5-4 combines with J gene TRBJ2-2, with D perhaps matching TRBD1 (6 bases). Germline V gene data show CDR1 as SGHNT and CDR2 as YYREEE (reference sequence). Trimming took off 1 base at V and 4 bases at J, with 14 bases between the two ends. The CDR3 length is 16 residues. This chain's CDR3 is CASSLYTGYSTGELFF. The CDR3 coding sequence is TGTGCCAGCAGCTTGTATACAGGGTATAGCACCGGGGAGCTGTTTTTT.

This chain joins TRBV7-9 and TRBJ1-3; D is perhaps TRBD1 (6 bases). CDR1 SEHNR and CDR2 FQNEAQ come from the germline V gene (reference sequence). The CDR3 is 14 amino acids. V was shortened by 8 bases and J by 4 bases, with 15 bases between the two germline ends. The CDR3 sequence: CASVSWGPGNTIYF. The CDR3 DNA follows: TGTGCCAGCGTGTCGTGGGGGCCAGGAAACACCATATATTTT. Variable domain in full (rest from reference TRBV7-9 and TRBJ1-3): DTGVSQNPRHKITKRGQNVTFRCDPISEHNRLYWYRQTLGQGPEFLTYFQNEAQLEKSRLLSDRFSAERPKGSFSTLEIQRTEQGDSAMYLCASVSWGPGNTIYFGEGSWLTVV.

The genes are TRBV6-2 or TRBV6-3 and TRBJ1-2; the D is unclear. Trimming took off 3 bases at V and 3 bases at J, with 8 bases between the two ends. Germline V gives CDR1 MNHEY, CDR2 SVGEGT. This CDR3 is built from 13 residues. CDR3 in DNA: TGTGCCAGCAGTTATCATCGGTACTATGGCTACACCTTC. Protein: CASSYHRYYGYTF.

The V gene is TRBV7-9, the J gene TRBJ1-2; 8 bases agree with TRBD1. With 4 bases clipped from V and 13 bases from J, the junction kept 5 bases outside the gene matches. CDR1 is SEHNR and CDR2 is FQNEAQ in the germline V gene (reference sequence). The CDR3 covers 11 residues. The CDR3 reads CASSSQGAGTF. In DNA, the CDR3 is TGTGCCAGCAGCTCCCAGGGGGCCGGCACCTTC.

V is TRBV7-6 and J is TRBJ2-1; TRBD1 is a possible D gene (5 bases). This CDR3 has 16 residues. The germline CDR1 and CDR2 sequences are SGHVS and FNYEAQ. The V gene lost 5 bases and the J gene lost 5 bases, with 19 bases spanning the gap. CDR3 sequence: CASSGAGPSLHNEQFF. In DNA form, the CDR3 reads TGTGCCAGCAGCGGGGCTGGACCGAGCCTTCACAATGAGCAGTTCTTC.

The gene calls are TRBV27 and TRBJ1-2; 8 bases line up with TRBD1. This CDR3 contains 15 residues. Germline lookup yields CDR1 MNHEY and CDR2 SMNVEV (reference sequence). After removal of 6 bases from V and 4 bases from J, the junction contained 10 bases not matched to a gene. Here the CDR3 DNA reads TGTGCCAGCAGAGCCGGCGACAGGGGCACCTATGGCTACACCTTC. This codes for CASRAGDRGTYGYTF.

CDR3 sequence (DNA): TGTGCCAGCAGCTTAGACCTTGGCAGGGCTTCCTACGAGCAGTACTTC. It is translated as CASSLDLGRASYEQYF. V gene TRBV7-9 combines with J gene TRBJ2-7, with D maybe TRBD1 (5 bases). CDR1 and CDR2 (germline): SEHNR, FQNEAQ (reference sequence). The CDR3 has 16 amino acids. Trimming stripped 1 base from V and 1 base from J, with 14 bases between.

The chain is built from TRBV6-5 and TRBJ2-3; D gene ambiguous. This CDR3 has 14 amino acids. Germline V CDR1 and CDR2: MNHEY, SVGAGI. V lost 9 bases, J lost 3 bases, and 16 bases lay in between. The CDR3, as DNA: TGTGCCAGTACCTCACGACCCAGGACAGATACGCAGTATTTT. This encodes CASTSRPRTDTQYF.

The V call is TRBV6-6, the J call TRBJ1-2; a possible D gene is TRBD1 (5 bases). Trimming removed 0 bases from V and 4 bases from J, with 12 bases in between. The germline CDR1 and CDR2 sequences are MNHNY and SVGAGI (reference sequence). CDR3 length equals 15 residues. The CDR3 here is CASSYSEGPLYGYTF. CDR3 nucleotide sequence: TGTGCCAGCAGTTACTCGGAGGGACCGCTCTATGGCTACACCTTC.

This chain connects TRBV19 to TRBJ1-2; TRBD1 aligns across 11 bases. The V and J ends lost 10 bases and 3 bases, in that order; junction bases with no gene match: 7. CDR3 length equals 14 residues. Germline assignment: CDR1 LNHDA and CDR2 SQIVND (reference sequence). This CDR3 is CATWGTGGHYGYTF. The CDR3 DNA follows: TGTGCCACCTGGGGGACAGGGGGGCACTATGGCTACACCTTC.

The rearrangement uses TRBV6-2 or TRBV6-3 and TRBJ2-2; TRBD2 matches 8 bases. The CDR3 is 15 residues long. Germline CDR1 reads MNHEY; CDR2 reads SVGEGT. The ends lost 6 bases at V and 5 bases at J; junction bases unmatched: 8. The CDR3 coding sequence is TGTGCCAGCAGCCCCAGCGGGAGAGGGACCGGGGAGCTGTTTTTT. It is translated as CASSPSGRGTGELFF.

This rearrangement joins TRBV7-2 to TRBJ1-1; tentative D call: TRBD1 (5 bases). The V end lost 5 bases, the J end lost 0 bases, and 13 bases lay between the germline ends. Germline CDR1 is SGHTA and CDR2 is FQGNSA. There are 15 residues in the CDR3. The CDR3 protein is CASSPWTRLNTEAFF. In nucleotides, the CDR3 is TGTGCCAGCAGCCCATGGACACGGTTGAACACTGAAGCTTTCTTT.

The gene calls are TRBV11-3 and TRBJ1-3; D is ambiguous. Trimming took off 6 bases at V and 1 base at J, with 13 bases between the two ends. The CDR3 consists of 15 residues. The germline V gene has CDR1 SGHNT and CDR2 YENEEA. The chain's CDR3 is CASSLHSGSGNTIYF. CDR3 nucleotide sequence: TGTGCCAGCAGTCTACACTCGGGATCTGGAAACACCATATATTTT.

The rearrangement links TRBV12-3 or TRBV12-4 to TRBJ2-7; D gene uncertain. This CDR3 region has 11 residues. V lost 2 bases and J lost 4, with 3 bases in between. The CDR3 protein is CASSLLYEQYF. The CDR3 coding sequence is TGTGCCAGCAGTTTATTATACGAGCAGTACTTC.

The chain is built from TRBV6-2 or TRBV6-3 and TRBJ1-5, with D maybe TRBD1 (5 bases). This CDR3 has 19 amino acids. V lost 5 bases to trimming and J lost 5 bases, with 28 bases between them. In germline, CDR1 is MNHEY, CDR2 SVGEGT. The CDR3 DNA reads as TGTGCCAGCAGTCCCCTCCACGGGACCCAAACCTGGGGGGATCAGCCCCAGCATTTT. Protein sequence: CASSPLHGTQTWGDQPQHF.

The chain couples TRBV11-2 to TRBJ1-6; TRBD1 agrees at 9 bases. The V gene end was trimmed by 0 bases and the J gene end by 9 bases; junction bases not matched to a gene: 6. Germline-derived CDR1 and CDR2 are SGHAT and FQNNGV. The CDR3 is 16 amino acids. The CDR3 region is CASSLDLGTGSSPLHF. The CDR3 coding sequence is TGTGCCAGCAGCTTAGATCTTGGGACAGGGTCTTCACCCCTCCACTTT.

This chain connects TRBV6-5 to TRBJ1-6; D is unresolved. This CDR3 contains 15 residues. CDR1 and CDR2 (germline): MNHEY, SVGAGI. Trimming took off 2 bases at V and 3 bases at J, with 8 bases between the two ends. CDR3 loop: CASSYGPNYNSPLHF. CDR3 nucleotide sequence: TGTGCCAGCAGTTACGGCCCGAACTATAATTCACCCCTCCACTTT.

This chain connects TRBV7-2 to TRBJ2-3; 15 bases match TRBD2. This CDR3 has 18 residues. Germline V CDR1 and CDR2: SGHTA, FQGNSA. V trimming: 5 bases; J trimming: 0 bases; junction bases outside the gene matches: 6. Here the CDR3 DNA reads TGTGCCAGCAGCCCAAGAGGACTAGCGGGGGGGAGCACAGATACGCAGTATTTT. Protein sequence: CASSPRGLAGGSTDTQYF. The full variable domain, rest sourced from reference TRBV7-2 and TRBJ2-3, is GAGVSQSPSNKVTEKGKDVELRCDPISGHTALYWYRQSLGQGLEFLIYFQGNSAPDKSGLPSDRFSAERTGGSVSTLTIQRTQQEDSAVYLCASSPRGLAGGSTDTQYFGPGTRLTVL.

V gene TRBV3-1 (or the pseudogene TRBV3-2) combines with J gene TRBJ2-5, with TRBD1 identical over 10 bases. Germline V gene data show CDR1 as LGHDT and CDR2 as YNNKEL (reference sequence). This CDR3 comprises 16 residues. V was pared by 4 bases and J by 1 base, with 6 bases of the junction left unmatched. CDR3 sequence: CASSRRDRGVQETQYF. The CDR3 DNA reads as TGTGCCAGCAGCCGGAGGGACAGGGGTGTCCAAGAGACCCAGTACTTC.

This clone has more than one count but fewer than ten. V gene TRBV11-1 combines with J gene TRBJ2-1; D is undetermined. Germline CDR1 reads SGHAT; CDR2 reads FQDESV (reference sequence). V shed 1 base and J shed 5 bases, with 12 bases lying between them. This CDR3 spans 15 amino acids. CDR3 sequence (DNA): TGTGCCAGCAGCTTAGGACATCTTCAAGACAATGAGCAGTTCTTC. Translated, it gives CASSLGHLQDNEQFF.

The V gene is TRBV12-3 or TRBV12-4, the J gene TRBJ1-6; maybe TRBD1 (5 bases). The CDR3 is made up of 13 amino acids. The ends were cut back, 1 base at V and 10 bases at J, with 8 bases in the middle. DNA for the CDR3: TGTGCCAGCAGTTTAGGGGGGGGGTCACCCCTCCACTTT. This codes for CASSLGGGSPLHF.